This T cell receptor (beta chain) was found in a study of post-analysis software for immune sequencing data. General study points: In patients, about five TRBV segments were more frequent than in controls, with TRBV5-6, TRBV5-1 and TRBV20-1 among them. Diversity measured as normalized Chao1 was significantly lower in multiple sclerosis patients than in controls.

The ends were cut back, 6 bases at V and 12 bases at J, with 24 bases in the middle. The CDR3 loop spans 15 amino acids. Germline CDR1 MNHNS, CDR2 SASEGT. Comment on this clonotype: Antigen specificity is unknown.

cDNA libraries of TCR beta carried unique molecular identifiers. One entry per CDR3 protein, called by TCRdb with MiXCR from the PCR reads. In the table there are hundreds of thousands of distinct CDR3 sequences, just under 30% of which are singletons. Sequences were obtained from blood. The receptor was derived from a girl under 18 with multiple sclerosis. The V gene is TRBV6-1, the J gene TRBJ2-1; perhaps TRBD1 as D (6 bases). The CDR3 sequence is CASRPPGEIRTGQFF. The DNA of the CDR3 is TGTGCCAGCAGGCCACCAGGGGAGATCCGTACCGGGCAGTTCTTC.